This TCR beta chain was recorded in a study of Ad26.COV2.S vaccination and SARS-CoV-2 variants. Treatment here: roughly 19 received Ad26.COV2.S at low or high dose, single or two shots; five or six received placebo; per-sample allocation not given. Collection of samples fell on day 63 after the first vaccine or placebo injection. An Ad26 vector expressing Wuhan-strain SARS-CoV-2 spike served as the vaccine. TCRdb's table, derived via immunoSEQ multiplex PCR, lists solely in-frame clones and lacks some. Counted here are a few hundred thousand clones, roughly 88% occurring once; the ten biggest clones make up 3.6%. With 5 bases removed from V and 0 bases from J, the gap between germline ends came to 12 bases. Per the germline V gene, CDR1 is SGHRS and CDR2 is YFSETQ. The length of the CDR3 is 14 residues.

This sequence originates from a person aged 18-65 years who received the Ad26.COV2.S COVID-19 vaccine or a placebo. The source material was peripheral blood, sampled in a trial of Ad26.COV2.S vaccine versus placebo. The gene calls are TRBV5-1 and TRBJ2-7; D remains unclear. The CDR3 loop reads CASSYSYGSYEQYF. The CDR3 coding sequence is TGCGCCAGCAGTTATAGCTACGGCTCCTACGAGCAGTACTTC. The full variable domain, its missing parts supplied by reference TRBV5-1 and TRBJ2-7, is KAGVTQTPRYLIKTRGQQVTLSCSPISGHRSVSWYQQTPGQGLQFLFEYFSETQRNKGNFPGRFSGRQFSNSRSEMNVSTLELGDSALYLCASSYSYGSYEQYFGPGTRLTVT.